This entry lists 30 T cell receptor beta chains sequenced from one sample in a study of blood T cells in healthy people across ages. Combining a sample-barcoded 5' primer with a J-beta primer mix, a second PCR ran for roughly 7 to 11 cycles. A single record per CDR3 protein comes from TCRdb applying MiXCR to the 5' RACE reads. This sample has some 1 million distinct CDR3 sequences, with 40% to 55% found just once. Sequences were obtained from blood. Receptors originate from a woman aged 60-70 years in good health.

This chain links TRBV9 with TRBJ2-3; no firm D call. Between the trimmed V and J ends, which lost 4 bases and 4 bases, there was a span of 10 bases. The CDR3 totals 13 residues. CDR1 SGDLS and CDR2 YYNGEE come from the germline V gene. This CDR3 is CASSQKEPDTQYF. DNA of the CDR3: TGTGCCAGCAGCCAAAAGGAGCCAGATACGCAGTATTTT.

Regarding this clonotype: At one end, the junction sequence differs from germline, possibly due to a read error. The chain carries TRBV18 and TRBJ2-1, with 13 bases matching TRBD2. Per the germline V gene, CDR1 is KGHSH and CDR2 is LQKENI. CDR3 length equals 15 residues. The CDR3 region is CASSPGTSGVNERFF. The CDR3 coding sequence is TGTGCCAGCTCACCCGGGACTAGCGGGGTCAATGAGCGGTTCTTC. The full variable domain, its missing parts supplied by reference TRBV18 and TRBJ2-1, is NAGVMQNPRHLVRRRGQEARLRCSPMKGHSHVYWYRQLPEEGLKFMVYLQKENIIDESGMPKERFSAEFPKEGPSILRIQQVVRGDSAAYFCASSPGTSGVNERFFGPGTRLTVL.

This clonotype came up a few times. The genes are TRBV4-1 and TRBJ2-7, with D perhaps matching TRBD1 or TRBD2 (5 bases each). Looked up from germline, CDR1 is MGHRA and CDR2 is YSYEKL. V was trimmed by 1 base and J by 4 bases, leaving 11 bases between them. This CDR3 spans 14 amino acids. The CDR3 region is CASSQVRGEYEQYF. The CDR3 coding sequence is TGCGCCAGCAGCCAAGTCCGGGGCGAGTACGAGCAGTACTTC.

This chain uses TRBV29-1 with TRBJ2-7; 7 bases agree with TRBD1. CDR3 length: 13 residues. CDR1 SQVTM and CDR2 ANQGSEA come from the germline V gene. V shed 3 bases, J shed 3 bases, and the junction held 5 bases outside the gene matches. The CDR3 here is CSVDGGTDYEQYF. The CDR3, as DNA: TGCAGCGTTGATGGTGGGACAGACTACGAGCAGTACTTC.

Concerning this clonotype: Just one base apart from a much larger clone, this may be a read error. The chain joins TRBV27 to TRBJ2-7, with TRBD1 matching over 9 bases. The V gene's germline CDR1 is MNHEY and CDR2 SMNVEV (reference sequence). The CDR3 is made up of 14 amino acids. Losses at the gene ends were 5 bases for V and 3 bases for J; bases not matched to a gene: 5. In nucleotides, the CDR3 is TGTGCCAGCAGTGCCCACAGGGGGCTCTACGAGCAGTACTTC. Protein product: CASSAHRGLYEQYF.

The V call is TRBV20-1, the J call TRBJ2-7, with TRBD1 matching 8 bases. Germline-derived CDR1 and CDR2 are DFQATT and SNEGSKA (reference sequence). V shed 0 bases and J 3 bases; nucleotides not matched to a gene: 1. The CDR3 sequence is 13 residues long. The CDR3 sequence is CSARDRGRYEQYF. CDR3 coding DNA: TGCAGTGCTAGAGACAGGGGGCGCTACGAGCAGTACTTC.

V gene TRBV7-2 combines with J gene TRBJ2-1, with D tentatively TRBD1 (6 bases). From germline, CDR1 is SGHTA and CDR2 FQGNSA. The CDR3 is 15 residues long. The V end lost 1 base, the J end lost 6 bases, and 13 bases lay between the germline ends. The CDR3 spells CASSLGPVGGNEQFF. CDR3 nucleotides: TGTGCCAGCAGCTTAGGTCCGGTAGGGGGCAATGAGCAGTTCTTC. Full variable domain (rest looked up from reference TRBV7-2 and TRBJ2-1): GAGVSQSPSNKVTEKGKDVELRCDPISGHTALYWYRQSLGQGLEFLIYFQGNSAPDKSGLPSDRFSAERTGGSVSTLTIQRTQQEDSAVYLCASSLGPVGGNEQFFGPGTRLTVL.

This clonotype was counted ten times or more. The V call is TRBV10-3, the J call TRBJ2-3, with D hard to call. This CDR3 has 14 residues. V was cut by 0 bases and J by 4 bases, with 8 bases left in between. Per germline, CDR1 ENHRY and CDR2 SYGVKD. As DNA, the CDR3 is TGTGCCATCAGTGAGTCGAACGACGCAGATACGCAGTATTTT. It encodes CAISESNDADTQYF.

This clonotype was recorded at least ten times. This rearrangement joins TRBV29-1 to TRBJ2-3; 7 bases align to TRBD2. V lost 6 bases and J lost 2; bases outside the gene matches: 11. The CDR3 has 15 amino acids. CDR1 is SQVTM and CDR2 is ANQGSEA in the germline V gene. CDR3 nucleotides: TGCAGCGTCTATAGGGGAGCGGGGTTCACAGATACGCAGTATTTT. The encoded protein is CSVYRGAGFTDTQYF.

A word on this clonotype: A junction boundary mismatches the germline segment, possibly from a read error. The chain employs TRBV25-1 and TRBJ1-6, with D unclear. Looked up from germline, CDR1 is MGHDK and CDR2 is SYGVNS. CDR3 length equals 16 residues. In DNA, the CDR3 is TGTGCCAGCAGTGAATTCCGAAGCTCCCATAATTCACCCCTCCACTTT. Protein product: CASSEFRSSHNSPLHF.

Only a few counts were recorded for this clonotype. The CDR3 DNA reads as TGCAGCGGGACGACGGGGACTTTGTCTTCCTACAATGAGCAGTTCTTC. It specifies CSGTTGTLSSYNEQFF. This rearrangement joins TRBV29-1 to TRBJ2-1, with a tentative D call TRBD2 (6 bases). CDR1 is SQVTM and CDR2 is ANQGSEA in the germline V gene. The V gene lost 7 bases and the J gene lost 1 base, with 20 bases spanning the gap. This CDR3 region has 16 residues.

The chain uses TRBV9 and TRBJ2-3, with 11 nucleotides matching TRBD2. CDR1 and CDR2 (germline): SGDLS, YYNGEE. The ends lost 3 bases at V and 5 bases at J; junction bases unmatched: 8. This CDR3 region has 16 residues. CDR3 protein: CASSAELAGAVDTQYF. CDR3 nucleotides: TGTGCCAGCAGCGCAGAACTAGCGGGAGCAGTAGATACGCAGTATTTT.

This chain uses TRBV7-2 with TRBJ1-2; D perhaps matches TRBD1 (6 bases). V lost 2 bases and J 4 bases, leaving 11 bases between the germline ends. CDR1 and CDR2 from the germline V gene are SGHTA and FQGNSA. The CDR3 length is 14 residues. CDR3 bases: TGTGCCAGCAGCTTAAACAGGGATAGCTATGGCTACACCTTC. It specifies CASSLNRDSYGYTF.

The chain recombines TRBV5-6 with TRBJ2-3; D gene ambiguous. V lost 6 bases and J lost 5, with 13 bases in between. CDR1 is SGHDT, CDR2 YYEEEE, per germline. The CDR3 has 13 residues. The CDR3 region has the DNA TGTGCCAGCACCACTCTTTCCGGAGATACGCAGTATTTT. Protein: CASTTLSGDTQYF.

This clonotype was recorded at least ten times. This chain uses TRBV15 with TRBJ2-1; D is unclear. Germline V lookup: CDR1 LNHNV, CDR2 YYDKDF (reference sequence). Trimming took 3 bases from V and 8 from J, leaving 11 bases between them. The CDR3 extends over 13 amino acids. The CDR3 loop reads CATSSPPVDEQFF. CDR3 nucleotides: TGTGCCACCAGCAGCCCCCCCGTGGATGAGCAGTTCTTC.

This clonotype was observed a few times. The chain employs TRBV10-1 and TRBJ2-5; 14 positions match TRBD2. V dropped 6 bases and J dropped 2; count of bases not matched to a gene: 2. There are 15 residues in the CDR3. Germline-derived CDR1 and CDR2 are WNHNN and SYGVQD (reference sequence). The CDR3 is CASRTSGRGQETQYF. DNA of the CDR3: TGCGCCAGCAGGACTAGCGGGAGGGGGCAAGAGACCCAGTACTTC.

The sample holds a few counts of this clonotype. This chain connects TRBV3-1 to TRBJ2-5; D is perhaps TRBD2 (5 bases). The germline V gene has CDR1 LGHDT and CDR2 YNNKEL (reference sequence). Trimming left V 0 bases short and J 5 bases short, with 7 bases between. The CDR3 extends over 13 amino acids. The CDR3 DNA follows: TGTGCCAGCAGCCAAGAACTAGATGAGACCCAGTACTTC. It codes for CASSQELDETQYF.

In its sample, this clonotype was seen a few times. This may arise from a read error, as a much more abundant clone is one base away. The chain carries TRBV29-1 and TRBJ2-3; D ambiguous. V was cut by 5 bases and J by 2 bases, with 5 bases left in between. Per germline, CDR1 SQVTM and CDR2 ANQGSEA. This CDR3 is 11 amino acids long. The DNA of the CDR3 is TGCAGCGTTAACCTCACAGATACGCAGTATTTT. Amino acid sequence: CSVNLTDTQYF.

The J gene is TRBJ2-5, the V gene TRBV6-1, with 14 positions matching TRBD2. The end of the DNA is better explained by TRBJ2-7, so the J call may be wrong. The germline V gene encodes CDR1 MNHNS and CDR2 SASEGT. This CDR3 comprises 15 residues. CDR3 in amino acids: CASSGLAGGPGEQYF. For the CDR3, the DNA is TGTGCCAGCAGTGGACTAGCGGGAGGGCCTGGCGAGCAGTACTTC.

This clonotype was picked up one time. V is TRBV28 and J is TRBJ2-1; D uncertain. V lost 1 base and J 5 bases, leaving 15 bases between the germline ends. Germline values: CDR1 MDHEN, CDR2 SYDVKM. The CDR3 is 16 amino acids. The CDR3 is CASSLFLRSWDNEQFF. Here the CDR3 DNA reads TGTGCCAGCAGTTTATTCCTTCGGTCCTGGGACAATGAGCAGTTCTTC.

The rearrangement joins TRBV12-3 or TRBV12-4 to TRBJ1-4; weak D call: TRBD1 (5 bases). V was trimmed by 5 bases and J by 7 bases, leaving 14 bases between them. This CDR3 contains 14 residues. The CDR3 DNA is TGTGCCAGCAGTCCCGAGGGGTCGGGTGAAAAACTGTTTTTT. This gives the protein CASSPEGSGEKLFF.

The genes are TRBV7-7 and TRBJ2-5, with no clear D. The J call is uncertain, as TRBJ2-7 better fits the DNA end. The CDR3 consists of 13 residues. The germline CDR1 and CDR2 sequences are SSHAT and FNYEAQ (reference sequence). The DNA for the CDR3 is TGTGCCAGCAGCTCCGGGCCCCGGAGCGAGCAGTACTTC. Translating gives CASSSGPRSEQYF.

The chain has TRBV3-1 and TRBJ2-2; D possibly corresponds to TRBD2 (6 bases). Trimming removed 1 base at V and 6 bases at J, with 9 bases between. The CDR3 spans 14 residues. The germline V gene encodes CDR1 LGHDT and CDR2 YNNKEL (reference sequence). The CDR3: CASSQGTTAGELFF. In DNA, the CDR3 is TGTGCCAGCAGCCAAGGGACTACCGCCGGGGAGCTGTTTTTT. The full variable domain, in which reference TRBV3-1 and TRBJ2-2 provide the parts outside the CDR3, is DTAVSQTPKYLVTQMGNDKSIKCEQNLGHDTMYWYKQDSKKFLKIMFSYNNKELIINETVPNRFSPKSPDKAHLNLHINSLELGDSAVYFCASSQGTTAGELFFGEGSRLTVL.

V usage is TRBV15 and J usage is TRBJ2-7; D perhaps matches TRBD1 (5 bases). Germline V CDR1 and CDR2: LNHNV, YYDKDF (reference sequence). The germline V and J ends were trimmed by 4 bases and 3 bases, with 10 bases remaining between them. The CDR3 length is 13 residues. The CDR3 protein is CATSIARVYEQYF. The CDR3 nucleotides read TGTGCCACCAGCATCGCCAGGGTCTACGAGCAGTACTTC.

CDR3 protein: CASKRRGYSNQPQHF. In DNA, the CDR3 is TGTGCCAGCAAGCGGAGGGGGTATAGCAATCAGCCCCAGCATTTT. The rearrangement uses TRBV27 and TRBJ1-5; weak D call: TRBD1 (6 bases). V was cut by 7 bases and J by 0 bases, with 13 bases left in between. The CDR3 consists of 15 residues. Germline assignment: CDR1 MNHEY and CDR2 SMNVEV (reference sequence).

V gene TRBV29-1 combines with J gene TRBJ2-5; D is tentatively TRBD1 or TRBD2 (6 bases each). V lost 5 bases, J lost 11 bases, and 18 bases lay in between. Germline loops: CDR1 SQVTM, CDR2 ANQGSEA. The CDR3 extends over 12 amino acids. CDR3: CSVKTGRNEQYF. The CDR3 DNA reads as TGCAGCGTTAAAACAGGGAGGAATGAGCAGTACTTC.

As concerns this clonotype: One end of the junction varies from germline; a read error may be responsible. This chain connects TRBV10-3 to TRBJ2-5; a weak D match, TRBD2 (5 bases). The CDR3 contains 13 residues. In germline, CDR1 is ENHRY, CDR2 SYGVKD. CDR3 bases: TGTGCCACCAGCGAGACTAATCAAGAGATCCAGTACTTC. Amino acids: CATSETNQEIQYF.

V and J are TRBV7-4 and TRBJ2-7, with 7 bases fitting TRBD2. The CDR3 is 16 amino acids. The V gene's germline CDR1 is SGHVT and CDR2 SQSDAQ. The V segment lost 1 base and the J segment 4 bases; nucleotides outside the gene matches: 10. The CDR3 DNA sequence: TGTGCCAGCAGCTTAGGGGGCGGGAGCGAGCGGTACGAGCAGTACTTC. Amino acids: CASSLGGGSERYEQYF.

This clonotype was detected only a few times. The CDR3 bases are TGTGCCAGCAGTTTACAGGTGGTTGAGCAGTTCTTC. It is translated as CASSLQVVEQFF. The chain employs TRBV12-3 or TRBV12-4 and TRBJ2-1; D is undetermined. Trimming took off 2 bases at V and 9 bases at J, with 8 bases between the two ends. The CDR3 length is 12 residues.

V gene TRBV7-2 combines with J gene TRBJ1-6; D remains ambiguous. CDR1 is SGHTA and CDR2 is FQGNSA in the germline V gene. Trimming took 7 bases from V and 7 from J, leaving 11 bases between them. The CDR3 totals 13 residues. DNA for the CDR3: TGTGCCAGCAACCAGGACCGAAATTCACCCCTCCACTTT. Its translation is CASNQDRNSPLHF.